One T cell receptor beta chain is described in this entry. This clonotype has a handful of counts. Its antigen is not yet known. No base quality values were provided; no much bigger clone lies one nucleotide off. The data were obtained in a study of regulatory T cells in long-lasting Graves disease (dated by TCRdb to the early 2020s). The study in broad terms: Persistent Graves' disease meant more than 5 years of antithyroid drug treatment with TSH receptor autoantibodies that stayed positive. TCR sequencing covered about 13 persistent and around 20 newly diagnosed Graves' disease patients, around 35 samples in total. In the clinical cohort, patients with persistent Graves' disease had used antithyroid drugs for an average of roughly 10 years. Patients with persistent Graves' disease were compared with patients with newly diagnosed Graves' disease using TCR sequencing and RNA sequencing of peripheral blood. The study was conducted in China and was registered as a clinical trial.

What the study reported, not specific to this receptor: The authors noted that the small sample size was a limitation that may lower accuracy. Compared with newly diagnosed patients, persistent Graves' disease patients had lower TCR Shannon entropy and fewer highly expanded clones, which suggests clonal expansion. Sequencing and analysis were restricted to the TCR beta chain. Patients with persistent disease shared more public clonotypes (about 2,900) than newly diagnosed patients did (966). Because the primary lesion, thyroid tissue, could not be accessed, the study looked at peripheral blood alone.

Interpreted using the paper, the time point label stands for: persistent/refractory GD, antithyroid drugs over 5 years with positive TRAb. For both TCR sequencing and RNA sequencing, RNA was extracted from PBMCs in TRIzol. The diagnosis of Graves' disease was made according to American Thyroid Association guidelines. The patients came from an endocrinology department in Xi'an, China. Each patient gave 8.5 to 9.5 milliliters of peripheral blood, collected in an EDTA anticoagulant tube. PBMCs were isolated by Ficoll Paque Plus density gradient separation without further T cell sorting. An Agilent 2100 Bioanalyzer and agarose gel were used to assess RNA quality, and a NanoDrop 2000 was used to measure RNA concentration. Libraries were built with multiplex PCR. The reads were generated on an Illumina HiSeq 4000. CDR3 regions were amplified by Arm-PCR with iRepertoire HTBI primers to construct TCR beta libraries. Before sequencing, the PCR products went through gel purification. The paper's data handling went like this. Gene usage analysis of CDR3 amino acid clonotypes relied on the approximately 60 TRBV and over 13 TRBJ segments identified across samples. Filtered high-quality paired reads were merged into contigs using COPE and FqMerger. Contigs were aligned with BLAST to IMGT TRBV, TRBD and TRBJ reference genes, and CDR3 was defined per IMGT. Any clonotype with a frequency above 0.1% was classified as a highly expanded clone. Shannon entropy was used to measure repertoire diversity, and the Gini coefficient was used to measure V-J evenness. A clonotype was considered public if more than one individual shared it. The public reads were reprocessed in TCRdb via fastp at Q25 and MiXCR, keeping in-frame beta chains. Rows matching on CDR3 protein sequence are summarized as one entry with the most common DNA and genes. TCRdb assigned the V and J calls; the authors' analysis was not used. Across this sample there are almost 350,000 distinct CDR3 sequences, with 15% to 20% seen only once. 29% of the sample is taken by the ten largest.

This receptor was obtained from a female donor with Graves disease. The sequences come from peripheral blood mononuclear cells (PBMCs), collected when the disease was refractory, from a patient treated with antithyroid drugs.

DNA sequence: TGTGCCAGCAGCTCTGGGACAGGGGTTAGGCGAGCAGCCTACGAGCAGTACTTC. Its protein product is CASSSGTGVRRAAYEQYF. The rearrangement joined TRBV7-8 to TRBJ2-7; 10 nucleotides in the junction match TRBD1. The CDR3 runs 18 residues from the cysteine to the phenylalanine. Of the read, only the CDR3 DNA is kept; its 54 bases are in frame from base 1. CDR1 and CDR2 (SGHVS, FQNEAQ) derive from the germline V gene. For this chain, trimming is 4 bases at the V end and 2 bases at the J end, and the number of junction bases without a gene match is 14.